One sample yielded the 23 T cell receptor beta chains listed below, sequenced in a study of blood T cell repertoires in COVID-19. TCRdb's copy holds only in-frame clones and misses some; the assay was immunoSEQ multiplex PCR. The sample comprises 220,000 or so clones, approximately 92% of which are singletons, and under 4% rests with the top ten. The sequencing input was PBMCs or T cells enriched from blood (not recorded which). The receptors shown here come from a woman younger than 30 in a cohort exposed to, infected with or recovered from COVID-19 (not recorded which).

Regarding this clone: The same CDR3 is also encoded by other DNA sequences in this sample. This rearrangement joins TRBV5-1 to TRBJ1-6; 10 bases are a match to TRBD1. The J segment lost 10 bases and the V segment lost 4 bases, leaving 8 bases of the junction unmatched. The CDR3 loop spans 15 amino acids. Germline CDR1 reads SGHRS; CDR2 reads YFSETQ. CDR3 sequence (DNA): TGCGCCAGCAGCCCGAGGACAGGGGGTAACTCACCCCTCCACTTT. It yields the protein CASSPRTGGNSPLHF.

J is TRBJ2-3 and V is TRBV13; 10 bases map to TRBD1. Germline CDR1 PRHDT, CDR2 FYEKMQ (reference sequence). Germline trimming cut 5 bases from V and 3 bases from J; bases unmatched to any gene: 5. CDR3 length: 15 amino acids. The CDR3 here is CASSTPGQGTDTQYF. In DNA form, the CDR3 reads TGTGCCAGCAGCACCCCGGGACAGGGGACAGATACGCAGTATTTT.

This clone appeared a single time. The CDR3: CASSTSTGGRETQYF. In DNA, the CDR3 is TGCGCCAGCAGCACCAGTACAGGGGGCCGGGAGACCCAGTACTTC. V and J are TRBV5-1 and TRBJ2-5; 9 nucleotides match TRBD1. The germline CDR1 and CDR2 sequences are SGHRS and YFSETQ. V gave up 4 bases and J gave up 5 bases; unmatched junction bases: 9. The CDR3 spans 15 residues.

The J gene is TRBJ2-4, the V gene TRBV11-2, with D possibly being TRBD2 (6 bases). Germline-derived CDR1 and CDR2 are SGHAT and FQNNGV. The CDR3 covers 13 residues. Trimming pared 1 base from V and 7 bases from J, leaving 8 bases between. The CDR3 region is CASSLGRDNIQYF. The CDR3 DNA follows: TGTGCCAGCAGCTTAGGGAGGGATAACATTCAGTACTTC.

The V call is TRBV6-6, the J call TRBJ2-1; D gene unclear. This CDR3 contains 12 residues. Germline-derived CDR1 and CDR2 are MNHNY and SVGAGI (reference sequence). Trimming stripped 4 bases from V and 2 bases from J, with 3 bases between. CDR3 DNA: TGTGCCAGCAGTTCCACCTACAATGAGCAGTTCTTC. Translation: CASSSTYNEQFF.

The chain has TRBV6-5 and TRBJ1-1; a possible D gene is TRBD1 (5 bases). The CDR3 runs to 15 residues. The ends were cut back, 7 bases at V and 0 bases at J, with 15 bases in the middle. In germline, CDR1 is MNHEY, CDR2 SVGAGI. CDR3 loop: CASTLNGAMNTEAFF. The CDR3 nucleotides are TGTGCCAGCACCTTAAATGGGGCCATGAACACTGAAGCTTTCTTT.

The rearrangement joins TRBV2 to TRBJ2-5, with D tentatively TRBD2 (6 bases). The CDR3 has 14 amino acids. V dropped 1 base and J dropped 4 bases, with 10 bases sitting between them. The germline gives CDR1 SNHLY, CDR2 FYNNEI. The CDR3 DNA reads TGTGCCAGCAGTGAAGGACTAGGTGTAGAGACCCAGTACTTC. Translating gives CASSEGLGVETQYF.

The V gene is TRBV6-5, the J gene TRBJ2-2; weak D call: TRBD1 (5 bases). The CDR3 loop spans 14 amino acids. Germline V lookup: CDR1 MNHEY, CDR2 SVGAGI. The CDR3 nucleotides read TGTGCTAGTGTTTGGGGCCGGAACACCGGGGAGCTGTTTTTT. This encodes CASVWGRNTGELFF.

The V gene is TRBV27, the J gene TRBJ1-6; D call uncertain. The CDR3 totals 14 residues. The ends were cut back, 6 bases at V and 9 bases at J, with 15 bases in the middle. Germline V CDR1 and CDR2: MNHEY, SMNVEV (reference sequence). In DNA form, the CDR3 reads TGTGCCAGCAGCTTTCTCGTACTCGGTTCACCCCTCCACTTT. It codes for CASSFLVLGSPLHF.

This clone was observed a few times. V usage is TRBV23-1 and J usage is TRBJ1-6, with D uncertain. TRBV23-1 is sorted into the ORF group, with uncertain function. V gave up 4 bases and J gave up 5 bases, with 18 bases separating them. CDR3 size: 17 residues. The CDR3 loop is CASSLQDPRGHNSPLHF. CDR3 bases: TGCGCCAGCAGTCTTCAGGACCCCCGGGGTCATAATTCACCCCTCCACTTT.

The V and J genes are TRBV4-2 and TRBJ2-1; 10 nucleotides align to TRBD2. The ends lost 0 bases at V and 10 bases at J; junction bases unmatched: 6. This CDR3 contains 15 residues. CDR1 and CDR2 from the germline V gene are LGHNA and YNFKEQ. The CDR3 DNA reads TGTGCCAGCAGCCAAGAGGTAGCGGGAGGCGGAGAGCAGTTCTTC. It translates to CASSQEVAGGGEQFF.

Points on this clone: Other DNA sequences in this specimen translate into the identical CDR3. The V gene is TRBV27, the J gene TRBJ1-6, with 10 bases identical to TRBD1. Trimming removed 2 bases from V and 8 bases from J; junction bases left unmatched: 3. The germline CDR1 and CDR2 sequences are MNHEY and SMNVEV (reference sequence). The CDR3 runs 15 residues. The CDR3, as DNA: TGTGCCAGCAGTTTACTCGGGACAGGGGATTCACCCCTCCACTTT. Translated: CASSLLGTGDSPLHF.

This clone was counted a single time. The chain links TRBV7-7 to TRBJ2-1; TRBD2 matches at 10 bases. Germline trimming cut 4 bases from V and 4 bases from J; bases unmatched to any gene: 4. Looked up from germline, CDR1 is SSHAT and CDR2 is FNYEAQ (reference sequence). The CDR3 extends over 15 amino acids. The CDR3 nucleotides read TGTGCCAGCAGCTCGCTAGCGGGGGCTTACAATGAGCAGTTCTTC. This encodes CASSSLAGAYNEQFF.

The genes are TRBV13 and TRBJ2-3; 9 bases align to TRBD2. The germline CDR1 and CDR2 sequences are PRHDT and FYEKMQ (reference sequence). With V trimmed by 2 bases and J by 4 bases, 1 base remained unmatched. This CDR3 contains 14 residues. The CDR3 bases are TGTGCCAGCAGCTTATCTAGCGGGGCAGATACGCAGTATTTT. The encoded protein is CASSLSSGADTQYF.

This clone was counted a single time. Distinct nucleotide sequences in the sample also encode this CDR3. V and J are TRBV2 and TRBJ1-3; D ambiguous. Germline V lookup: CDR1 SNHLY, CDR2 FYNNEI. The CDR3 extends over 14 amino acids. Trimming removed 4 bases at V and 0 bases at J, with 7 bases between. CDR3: CASSVGSSGNTIYF. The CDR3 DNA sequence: TGTGCCAGCAGTGTCGGGAGCTCTGGAAACACCATATATTTT.

This CDR3 reads CASSPGFQMGEKLFF. CDR3 nucleotide sequence: TGTGCCAGCAGCCCGGGGTTTCAGATGGGTGAAAAACTGTTTTTT. The gene calls are TRBV4-2 and TRBJ1-4, with no clear D. V was clipped by 4 bases and J by 7 bases, with 16 bases between them. The germline CDR1 and CDR2 sequences are LGHNA and YNFKEQ. The CDR3 is 15 residues long.

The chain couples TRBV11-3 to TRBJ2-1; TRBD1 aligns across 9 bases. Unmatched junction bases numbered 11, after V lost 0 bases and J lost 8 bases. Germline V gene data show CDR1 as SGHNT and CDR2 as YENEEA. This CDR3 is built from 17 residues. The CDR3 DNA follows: TGTGCCAGCAGCTTAGATCTCAGAGACAGGGGGTTGGATGAGCAGTTCTTC. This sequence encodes CASSLDLRDRGLDEQFF.

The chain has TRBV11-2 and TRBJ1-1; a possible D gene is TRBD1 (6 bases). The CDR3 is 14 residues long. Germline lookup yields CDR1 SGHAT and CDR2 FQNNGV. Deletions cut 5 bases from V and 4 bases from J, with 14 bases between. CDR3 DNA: TGTGCCAGCAGCCCCGGACAGTCGGGCACTGAAGCTTTCTTT. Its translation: CASSPGQSGTEAFF.

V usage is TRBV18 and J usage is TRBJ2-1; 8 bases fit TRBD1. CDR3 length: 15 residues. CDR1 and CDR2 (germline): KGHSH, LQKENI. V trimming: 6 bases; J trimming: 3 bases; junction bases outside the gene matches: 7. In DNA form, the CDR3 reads TGTGCCAGCTCTCCGAGACAGGGGAACTACAATGAGCAGTTCTTC. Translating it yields CASSPRQGNYNEQFF.

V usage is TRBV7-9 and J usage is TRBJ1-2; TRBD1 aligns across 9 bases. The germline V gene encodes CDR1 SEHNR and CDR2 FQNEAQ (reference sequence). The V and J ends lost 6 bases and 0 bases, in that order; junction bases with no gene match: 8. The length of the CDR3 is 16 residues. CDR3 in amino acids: CASRGDRAETNYGYTF. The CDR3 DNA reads TGTGCCAGCAGGGGGGACAGGGCGGAGACTAACTATGGCTACACCTTC.

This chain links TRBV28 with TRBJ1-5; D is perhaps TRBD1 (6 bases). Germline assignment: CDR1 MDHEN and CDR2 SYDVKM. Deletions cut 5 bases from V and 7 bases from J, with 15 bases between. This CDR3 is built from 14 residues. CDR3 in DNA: TGTGCCAGCAGTCCTGGACAGAAAGGACAGCCCCAGCATTTT. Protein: CASSPGQKGQPQHF.

CDR3 DNA: TGTGCCAGCACAGGGAGAGCAGGGTTCAATCAGCCCCAGCATTTT. Translation: CASTGRAGFNQPQHF. The chain recombines TRBV19 with TRBJ1-5; possibly TRBD1 for D (6 bases). Trimming removed 9 bases from V and 3 bases from J, with 18 bases in between. The germline gives CDR1 LNHDA, CDR2 SQIVND (reference sequence). This CDR3 region has 15 residues.

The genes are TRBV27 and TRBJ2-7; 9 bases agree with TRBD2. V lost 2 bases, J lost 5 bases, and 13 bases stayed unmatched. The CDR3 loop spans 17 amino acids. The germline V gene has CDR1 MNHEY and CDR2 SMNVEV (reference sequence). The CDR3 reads CASSLLYSGRGENEQYF. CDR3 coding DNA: TGTGCCAGCAGTTTACTATATAGCGGGAGAGGAGAAAACGAGCAGTACTTC.